This TCR beta chain was observed in a study of T cells in localized non-small cell lung cancer. Study-level findings and limits: Tumor trailed uninvolved adjacent lung in T cell clonality, which peaked there. The study linked higher blood T cell density to longer overall survival. Adjacent lung held a median around 56 of the top 100 tumor clones.

The CDR3 has 12 amino acids. Per the germline V gene, CDR1 is SGHVS and CDR2 is FQNEAQ. V lost 7 bases to trimming and J lost 5 bases, with 12 bases between them. This clone was detected a few times. The target antigen is unknown. Using immunoSEQ multiplex PCR, the repertoire was profiled, and TCRdb retains in-frame clones only, with some absent. The repertoire holds 29,000 or so clones, with approximately 90% as singletons. The TCR was taken from a female donor older than 55 with stage III squamous cell lung carcinoma. V usage is TRBV7-8 and J usage is TRBJ2-7; no clear D gene. The starting material was peripheral blood, obtained before any cancer treatment. The CDR3 sequence: CASTGRANEQYF. In DNA, the CDR3 is TGTGCCAGCACCGGGCGTGCCAACGAGCAGTACTTC.